The T cell receptor beta chain described here comes from a study of blood T cell repertoires in COVID-19. Study background: Samples came from the United States, Italy and Spain, spanning acute and convalescent COVID-19.

Source study methods: Scientists estimated how many nucleated cells there were by amplifying reference gene primers. The repertoire was sequenced with immunoSEQ multiplex PCR; TCRdb's copy has only in-frame clones and lacks some. Clonal size and the V and J genes are those of that table, whereas D and trimming came from the DNA. The table includes about 440,000 clones, around 88% detected once. This clonotype was obtained from a woman in her fifties or sixties with COVID-19, enrolled during active disease. Sequencing was done on a sample of peripheral blood.

CDR3 DNA: TGTGCCAGCAGCCAGGGGGGACAGGGACTCCTTATTGGTGGCTACACCTTC. It yields the protein CASSQGGQGLLIGGYTF. The V call is TRBV3-1 (or the pseudogene TRBV3-2), the J call TRBJ1-2, with 9 nucleotides matching TRBD1. The CDR3 is made up of 17 amino acids. CDR1 is LGHDT, CDR2 YNNKEL, per germline (reference sequence). V was clipped by 3 bases and J by 7 bases; unmatched bases: 15.